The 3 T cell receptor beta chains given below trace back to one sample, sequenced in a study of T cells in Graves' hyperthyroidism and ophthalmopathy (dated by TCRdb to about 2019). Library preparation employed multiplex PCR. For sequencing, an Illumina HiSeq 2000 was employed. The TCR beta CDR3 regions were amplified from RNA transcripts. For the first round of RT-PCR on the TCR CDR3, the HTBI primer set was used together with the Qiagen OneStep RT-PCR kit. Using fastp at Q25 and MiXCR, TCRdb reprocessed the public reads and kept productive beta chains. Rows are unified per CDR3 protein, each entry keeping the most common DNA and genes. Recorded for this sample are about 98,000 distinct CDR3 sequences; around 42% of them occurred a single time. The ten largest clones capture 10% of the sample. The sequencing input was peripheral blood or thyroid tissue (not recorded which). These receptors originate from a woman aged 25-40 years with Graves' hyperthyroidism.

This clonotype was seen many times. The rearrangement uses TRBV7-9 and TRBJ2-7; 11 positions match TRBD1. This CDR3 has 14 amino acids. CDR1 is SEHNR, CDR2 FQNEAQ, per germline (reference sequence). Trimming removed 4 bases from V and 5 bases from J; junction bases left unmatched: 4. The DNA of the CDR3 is TGTGCCAGCAGCTCCTTGGACAGGGGGCACGAGCAGTACTTC. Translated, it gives CASSSLDRGHEQYF.

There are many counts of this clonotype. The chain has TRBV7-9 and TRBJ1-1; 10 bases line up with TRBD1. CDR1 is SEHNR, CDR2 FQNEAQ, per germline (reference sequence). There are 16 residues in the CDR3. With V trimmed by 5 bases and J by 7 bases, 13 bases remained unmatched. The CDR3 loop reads CASSPIWTGGIFEAFF. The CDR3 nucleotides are TGTGCCAGCAGCCCTATTTGGACAGGGGGGATCTTTGAAGCTTTCTTT.

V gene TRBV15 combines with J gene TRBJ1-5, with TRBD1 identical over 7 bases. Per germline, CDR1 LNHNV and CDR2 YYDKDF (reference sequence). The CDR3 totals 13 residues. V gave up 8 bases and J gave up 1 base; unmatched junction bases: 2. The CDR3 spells CATAGGSNQPQHF. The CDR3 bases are TGTGCCACCGCAGGGGGGAGCAATCAGCCCCAGCATTTT.